One and the same sample provided the 20 T cell receptor beta chains below, sequenced in a study of blood T cell repertoires in COVID-19 (dated by TCRdb to 2020 to 2022). Library preparation used the immunoSEQ multiplex PCR assay. TCRdb re-hosts the immuneACCESS table, in-frame sequences only. Its copies lack some clones; in the studies checked, an unresolved V gene accounts for under half of them, and the cause for the rest is not known. Recorded for this sample are under 85,000 clones; roughly 80% of them occurred a single time. The ten largest clones represent about 6.9% of the sample. The sequencing sample was made of peripheral blood. These receptors all come from a man younger than 40 with COVID-19, enrolled during active disease.

The gene calls are TRBV4-3 and TRBJ2-3; D is possibly TRBD2 (7 bases). This CDR3 spans 17 amino acids. V was shortened by 0 bases and J by 1 base, with 14 bases between the two germline ends. CDR1 and CDR2 from the germline V gene are LGHNA and YSLEER. DNA for the CDR3: TGCGCCAGCAGCCAAGATAATACAGGGAGGGGCACAGATACGCAGTATTTT. Protein: CASSQDNTGRGTDTQYF.

This clone was counted a single time. The chain joins TRBV19 to TRBJ1-5; maybe TRBD1 (5 bases). The germline V and J ends were trimmed by 4 bases and 3 bases, with 16 bases remaining between them. Germline V lookup: CDR1 LNHDA, CDR2 SQIVND (reference sequence). CDR3 length equals 16 residues. The CDR3 region is CASSTSLGGNNQPQHF. CDR3 DNA: TGTGCCAGTAGTACATCCTTGGGGGGGAACAATCAGCCCCAGCATTTT. The complete variable domain, with remaining parts taken from reference TRBV19 and TRBJ1-5, reads DGGITQSPKYLFRKEGQNVTLSCEQNLNHDAMYWYRQDPGQGLRLIYYSQIVNDFQKGDIAEGYSVSREKKESFPLTVTSAQKNPTAFYLCASSTSLGGNNQPQHFGDGTRLSIL.

This clone was counted between two and nine times. This rearrangement joins TRBV4-3 to TRBJ2-3, with no clear D. V was clipped by 3 bases and J by 3 bases, with 13 bases between them. Germline V gives CDR1 LGHNA, CDR2 YSLEER. This CDR3 region has 15 residues. The CDR3 reads CASSQARYTTDTQYF. CDR3 nucleotides: TGCGCCAGCAGCCAGGCGCGGTATACTACAGATACGCAGTATTTT.

In its sample, this clone was seen a few times. The chain is built from TRBV6-4 and TRBJ2-3; TRBD2 aligns across 10 bases. V lost 0 bases and J lost 4; bases outside the gene matches: 1. This CDR3 contains 15 residues. Germline CDR1 and CDR2: MRHNA and SNTAGT. The CDR3 nucleotides are TGTGCCAGCAGTGACTCAGCGGGAGGGCCAGATACGCAGTATTTT. Residues: CASSDSAGGPDTQYF.

The chain uses TRBV7-9 and TRBJ1-5; TRBD1 aligns across 10 bases. Losses at the gene ends were 0 bases for V and 4 bases for J; bases not matched to a gene: 3. This CDR3 spans 16 amino acids. From germline, CDR1 is SEHNR and CDR2 FQNEAQ (reference sequence). The CDR3 sequence: CASSLASGQGNQPQHF. CDR3 bases: TGTGCCAGCAGCTTAGCTTCGGGACAGGGGAATCAGCCCCAGCATTTT.

This rearrangement joins TRBV5-1 to TRBJ1-2, with D possibly being TRBD1 (6 bases). The CDR3 is made up of 14 amino acids. V was clipped by 7 bases and J by 2 bases, with 15 bases between them. Per germline, CDR1 SGHRS and CDR2 YFSETQ. CDR3 sequence: CASGGGAANYGYTF. The CDR3 nucleotides read TGCGCCAGCGGGGGGGGCGCGGCGAACTATGGCTACACCTTC.

The chain has TRBV5-1 and TRBJ1-4; a weak D match, TRBD1 (6 bases). The CDR3 is 14 residues long. Trimming removed 3 bases at V and 4 bases at J, with 10 bases between. Germline loops: CDR1 SGHRS, CDR2 YFSETQ. The CDR3 loop is CASSSGQNNEKLFF. CDR3 nucleotide sequence: TGCGCCAGCAGCTCTGGACAGAATAATGAAAAACTGTTTTTT.

This clone was counted once. The chain recombines TRBV29-1 with TRBJ2-3, with 10 bases matching TRBD1. This CDR3 is 14 amino acids long. V lost 4 bases, J lost 4 bases, and 5 bases stayed unmatched. Germline V gives CDR1 SQVTM, CDR2 ANQGSEA. Written as DNA, the CDR3 is TGCAGCGTTGTGTGGGACAGGGGCCCAGATACGCAGTATTTT. This gives the protein CSVVWDRGPDTQYF.

This rearrangement joins TRBV30 to TRBJ1-1; TRBD1 is a possible D gene (5 bases). There are 13 residues in the CDR3. Trimming took off 1 base at V and 4 bases at J, with 10 bases between the two ends. Germline-derived CDR1 and CDR2 are GTSNPN and SVGIG (reference sequence). The CDR3 nucleotides read TGTGCCTGGAGTGAGGACATGATCACTGAAGCTTTCTTT. Its translation is CAWSEDMITEAFF.

As to this clone: One junction end disagrees with the germline gene, perhaps due to a read error. The chain uses TRBV10-3 and TRBJ1-6; D remains unclear. Looked up from germline, CDR1 is ENHRY and CDR2 is SYGVKD. The CDR3 has 15 residues. Here the CDR3 DNA reads TGTGCAATCAGTGTTCATGGCGGAGAGAATTCACCCCTCCACTTT. Translating gives CAISVHGGENSPLHF.

V usage is TRBV7-6 and J usage is TRBJ2-3; weak D call: TRBD2 (5 bases). Germline V gene data show CDR1 as SGHVS and CDR2 as FNYEAQ. The CDR3 is 17 residues long. The V end lost 1 base, the J end lost 2 bases, and 16 bases lay between the germline ends. The CDR3 protein is CASSLGGPSLLTDTQYF. CDR3 nucleotide sequence: TGTGCCAGCAGCTTAGGTGGACCTAGCCTTCTCACAGATACGCAGTATTTT.

This clone was seen just once. The CDR3 sequence is CASSEGAGGFYEQYF. For the CDR3, the DNA is TGTGCCAGCAGTGAAGGGGCAGGGGGCTTTTACGAGCAGTACTTC. V and J are TRBV6-1 and TRBJ2-7; TRBD1 agrees at 8 bases. The CDR3 covers 15 residues. The germline V gene has CDR1 MNHNS and CDR2 SASEGT. Germline trimming cut 1 base from V and 4 bases from J; bases unmatched to any gene: 6.

This chain connects TRBV18 to TRBJ2-2, with a possible D match to TRBD2 (5 bases). The CDR3 loop spans 15 amino acids. Germline-derived CDR1 and CDR2 are KGHSH and LQKENI. Trimming removed 1 base from V and 5 bases from J, with 11 bases in between. The CDR3 loop reads CASSPQARRTGELFF. The CDR3 coding sequence is TGTGCCAGCTCACCACAGGCAAGGAGGACCGGGGAGCTGTTTTTT.

The V gene is TRBV12-3 or TRBV12-4, the J gene TRBJ1-1; D ambiguous. With 6 bases removed from V and 1 base from J, the gap between germline ends came to 6 bases. The CDR3 sequence is 12 residues long. CDR3 in amino acids: CASSPGNTEAFF. Written as DNA, the CDR3 is TGTGCCAGCAGCCCGGGGAACACTGAAGCTTTCTTT.

The chain carries TRBV18 and TRBJ2-4; 7 bases agree with TRBD1. Germline V gene sequence: CDR1 KGHSH, CDR2 LQKENI. The ends lost 4 bases at V and 1 base at J; junction bases unmatched: 4. There are 15 residues in the CDR3. For the CDR3, the DNA is TGTGCCAGCTCACTTCGGACAGGCGCCAAAAACATTCAGTACTTC. This gives the protein CASSLRTGAKNIQYF.

This clone was observed a few times. The chain couples TRBV19 to TRBJ1-5; D is possibly TRBD1 (5 bases). The CDR3 has 16 amino acids. The germline V gene has CDR1 LNHDA and CDR2 SQIVND (reference sequence). V dropped 1 base and J dropped 6 bases, with 16 bases sitting between them. CDR3 protein: CASSIGNPGGTQPQHF. The CDR3 nucleotides are TGTGCCAGTAGTATAGGGAATCCGGGAGGGACTCAGCCCCAGCATTTT.

The J gene is TRBJ2-5, the V gene TRBV11-2; weak D call: TRBD2 (6 bases). Germline CDR1 SGHAT, CDR2 FQNNGV. CDR3 length equals 14 residues. Between the trimmed V and J ends, which lost 6 bases and 7 bases, there was a span of 18 bases. CDR3 bases: TGTGCCAGCAGTCGGGACGGCTTGGGGGGGACCCAGTACTTC. It codes for CASSRDGLGGTQYF.

The gene calls are TRBV6-4 and TRBJ1-1, with D uncertain. This CDR3 region has 16 residues. Germline values: CDR1 MRHNA, CDR2 SNTAGT. Between the trimmed V and J ends, which lost 3 bases and 3 bases, there was a span of 17 bases. The CDR3 region is CASSDQFGGPDTEAFF. The CDR3 coding sequence is TGTGCCAGCAGTGATCAATTCGGAGGGCCGGACACTGAAGCTTTCTTT.

The chain is built from TRBV11-2 and TRBJ2-2; no clear D gene. CDR3 length: 15 residues. CDR1 and CDR2 (germline): SGHAT, FQNNGV. The ends were cut back, 2 bases at V and 1 base at J, with 8 bases in the middle. Written as DNA, the CDR3 is TGTGCCAGCAGCTTATTCTATGAGAACACCGGGGAGCTGTTTTTT. This encodes CASSLFYENTGELFF.

V gene TRBV7-8 combines with J gene TRBJ1-6; 11 bases line up with TRBD1. Germline assignment: CDR1 SGHVS and CDR2 FQNEAQ. The V and J ends lost 5 bases and 8 bases, in that order; junction bases with no gene match: 5. The CDR3 has 15 amino acids. The chain's CDR3 is CASSPRDRGDSPLHF. In nucleotides, the CDR3 is TGTGCCAGCAGCCCGCGGGACAGGGGGGATTCACCCCTCCACTTT.